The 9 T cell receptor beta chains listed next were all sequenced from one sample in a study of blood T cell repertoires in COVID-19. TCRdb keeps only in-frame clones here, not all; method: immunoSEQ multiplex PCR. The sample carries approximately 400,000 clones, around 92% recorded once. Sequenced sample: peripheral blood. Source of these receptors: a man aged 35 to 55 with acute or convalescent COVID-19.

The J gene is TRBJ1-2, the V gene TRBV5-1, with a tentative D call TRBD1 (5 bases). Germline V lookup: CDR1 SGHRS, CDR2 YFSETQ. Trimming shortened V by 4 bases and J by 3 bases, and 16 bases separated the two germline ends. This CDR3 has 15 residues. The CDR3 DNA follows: TGCGCCAGCAGCCCTCTAGTCGACAGCGACTATGGCTACACCTTC. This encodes CASSPLVDSDYGYTF.

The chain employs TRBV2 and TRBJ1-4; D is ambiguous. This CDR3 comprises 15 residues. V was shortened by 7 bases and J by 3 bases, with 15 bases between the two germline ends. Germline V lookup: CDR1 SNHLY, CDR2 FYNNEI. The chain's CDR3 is CASTTAGYANEKLFF. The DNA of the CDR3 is TGTGCCAGCACTACGGCGGGGTATGCTAATGAAAAACTGTTTTTT.

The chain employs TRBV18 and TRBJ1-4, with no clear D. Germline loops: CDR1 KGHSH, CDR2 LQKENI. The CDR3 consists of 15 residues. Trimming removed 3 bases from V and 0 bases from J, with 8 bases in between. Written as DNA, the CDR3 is TGTGCCAGCTCACCGGAGGGCCCAACTAATGAAAAACTGTTTTTT. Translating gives CASSPEGPTNEKLFF.

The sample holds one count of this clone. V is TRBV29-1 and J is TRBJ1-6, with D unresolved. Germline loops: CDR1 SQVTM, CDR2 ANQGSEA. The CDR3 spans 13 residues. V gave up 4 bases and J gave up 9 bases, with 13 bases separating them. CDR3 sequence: CSVVTREGSPLHF. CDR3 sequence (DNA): TGCAGCGTTGTAACTAGGGAGGGTTCACCCCTCCACTTT.

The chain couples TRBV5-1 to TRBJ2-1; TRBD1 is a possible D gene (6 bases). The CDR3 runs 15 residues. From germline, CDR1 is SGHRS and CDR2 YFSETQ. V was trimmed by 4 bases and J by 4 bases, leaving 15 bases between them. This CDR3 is CASSPQDRRYNEQFF. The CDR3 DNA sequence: TGCGCCAGCAGCCCTCAAGACAGGAGATACAATGAGCAGTTCTTC.

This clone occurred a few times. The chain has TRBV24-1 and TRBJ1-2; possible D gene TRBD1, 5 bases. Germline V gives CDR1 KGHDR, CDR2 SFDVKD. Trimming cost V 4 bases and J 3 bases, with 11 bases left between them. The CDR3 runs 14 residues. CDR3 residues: CATSDADRYYGYTF. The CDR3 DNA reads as TGTGCCACCAGTGACGCTGACAGATACTATGGCTACACCTTC.

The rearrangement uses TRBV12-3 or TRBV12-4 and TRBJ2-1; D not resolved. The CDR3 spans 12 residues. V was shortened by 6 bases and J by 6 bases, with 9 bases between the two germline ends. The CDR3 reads CASSPLFNEQFF. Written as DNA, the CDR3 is TGTGCCAGCAGCCCCCTCTTCAATGAGCAGTTCTTC.

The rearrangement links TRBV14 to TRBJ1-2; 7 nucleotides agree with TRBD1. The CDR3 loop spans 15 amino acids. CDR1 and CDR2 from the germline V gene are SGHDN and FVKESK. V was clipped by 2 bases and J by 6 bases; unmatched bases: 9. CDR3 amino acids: CASSQLPQGGDGYTF. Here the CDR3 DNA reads TGTGCCAGCAGCCAACTACCTCAGGGGGGAGATGGCTACACCTTC. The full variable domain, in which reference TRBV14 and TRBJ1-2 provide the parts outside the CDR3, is EAGVTQFPSHSVIEKGQTVTLRCDPISGHDNLYWYRRVMGKEIKFLLHFVKESKQDESGMPNNRFLAERTGGTYSTLKVQPAELEDSGVYFCASSQLPQGGDGYTFGSGTRLTVV.

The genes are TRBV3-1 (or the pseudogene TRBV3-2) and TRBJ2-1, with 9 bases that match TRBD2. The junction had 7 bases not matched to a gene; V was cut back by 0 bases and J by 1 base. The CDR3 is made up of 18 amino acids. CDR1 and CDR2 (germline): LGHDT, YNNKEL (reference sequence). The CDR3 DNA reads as TGTGCCAGCAGCCAAGATCGCACTAGCGGGTGGTCCTACAATGAGCAGTTCTTC. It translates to CASSQDRTSGWSYNEQFF.